This TCR beta chain is from a study of neurological immune-mediated disorders. Germline CDR1 reads SNHLY; CDR2 reads FYNNEI. The CDR3 extends over 15 amino acids. V shed 7 bases and J 6 bases; nucleotides not matched to a gene: 9. Ten or more counts support this clonotype. TCRdb fed the 5' RACE reads into MiXCR, producing one record per CDR3 protein. The sample consists of tens of thousands of distinct CDR3 sequences, 5.2% of them appearing once. The receptor was isolated from a man aged 18 to 35 with multiple sclerosis. Input material: PBMCs. This chain uses TRBV2 with TRBJ2-2, with TRBD2 matching over 9 bases. The DNA for the CDR3 is TGTGCCAGCAAAAATAGCGGGGGCTTTGCCGGGGAGCTGTTTTTT. Residues: CASKNSGGFAGELFF.